These 28 T cell receptor beta chains originate from one sample sequenced in a study of T cell repertoires in cytomegalovirus infection. TCRdb re-derived calls from the reads in MiXCR, one entry per CDR3 protein. The repertoire holds around 290,000 distinct CDR3 sequences, with roughly 23% as singletons. Sequencing was done on a sample of PBMCs. The receptors were gathered from a human donor in good health (CMV status not recorded). Some clones in this sample may be carry-over from other donors' samples.

The table lists this clonotype with many counts. The CDR3 DNA follows: TGTGCCAGCAGCTTAGGGGGGACGGCCCAAGAGACCCAGTACTTC. Amino acids: CASSLGGTAQETQYF. The rearrangement uses TRBV7-6 and TRBJ2-5; tentatively, D is TRBD1 or TRBD2 (5 bases each). CDR1 SGHVS and CDR2 FNYEAQ come from the germline V gene. This CDR3 is built from 15 residues. V was pared by 1 base and J by 1 base, with 10 bases between.

Regarding this clonotype: A much bigger clone sits one base away, suggesting this may be a read error. This CDR3 fails to terminate in the conserved phenylalanine or tryptophan, so it likely reflects a read error. Written as DNA, the CDR3 is TGTGCCAGCAGCTTAGGGACCCGAAGCTATGGCTACACCTAC. It codes for CASSLGTRSYGYTY. The V call is TRBV7-2, the J call TRBJ1-2; no clear D gene. CDR3 length: 14 amino acids. V was cut by 1 base and J by 4 bases, with 10 bases left in between. Germline assignment: CDR1 SGHTA and CDR2 FQGNSA.

This chain uses TRBV12-3 or TRBV12-4 with TRBJ1-4; 7 positions agree with TRBD1. The CDR3 runs 13 residues. The trim removed 6 bases at V and 8 bases at J, leaving 6 bases unmatched. The CDR3 loop is CASRRDRVEKLFF. CDR3 bases: TGTGCCAGCAGACGCGACAGGGTCGAAAAACTGTTTTTT.

This chain joins TRBV27 and TRBJ2-5; D is possibly TRBD1 or TRBD2 (6 bases each). The V gene lost 6 bases and the J gene lost 4 bases, with 15 bases spanning the gap. Germline V CDR1 and CDR2: MNHEY, SMNVEV (reference sequence). The CDR3 has 14 residues. The DNA for the CDR3 is TGTGCCAGCAGGAGACTAGGGGGGACAGAGACCCAGTACTTC. Protein sequence: CASRRLGGTETQYF.

The rearrangement uses TRBV15 and TRBJ2-7, with a tentative D call TRBD1 (6 bases). V gave up 0 bases and J gave up 4 bases, with 7 bases separating them. This CDR3 is 13 amino acids long. CDR1 is LNHNV, CDR2 YYDKDF, per germline (reference sequence). The DNA of the CDR3 is TGTGCCACCAGCAGAGAAACAGGGTACGAGCAGTACTTC. It is translated as CATSRETGYEQYF.

The V gene is TRBV11-2, the J gene TRBJ2-5; 13 bases agree with TRBD2. The ends lost 4 bases at V and 9 bases at J; junction bases unmatched: 11. This CDR3 spans 16 amino acids. In germline, CDR1 is SGHAT, CDR2 FQNNGV. The CDR3 loop is CASSSGTSGAGGAQYF. CDR3 coding DNA: TGTGCCAGCAGCTCCGGGACTAGCGGGGCGGGGGGGGCCCAGTACTTC.

This clonotype was observed at least ten times. The CDR3 loop reads CASSSPRLAGDWGTDTQYF. Here the CDR3 DNA reads TGTGCCAGCAGCTCCCCAAGACTAGCGGGGGATTGGGGCACAGATACGCAGTATTTT. J is TRBJ2-3 and V is TRBV11-2; 12 positions match TRBD2. Germline values: CDR1 SGHAT, CDR2 FQNNGV. The CDR3 is made up of 19 amino acids. J was trimmed by 1 base and V by 4 bases; bases with no gene match: 12.

The chain employs TRBV2 and TRBJ2-1, with TRBD2 as a possible D gene (5 bases). Germline V CDR1 and CDR2: SNHLY, FYNNEI. V was shortened by 8 bases and J by 7 bases, with 12 bases between the two germline ends. This CDR3 is built from 12 residues. CDR3 in amino acids: CASVQDLNEQFF. CDR3 in DNA: TGTGCCAGCGTCCAGGACTTGAATGAGCAGTTCTTC.

There are many counts of this clonotype. V and J are TRBV12-3 or TRBV12-4 and TRBJ1-1; D remains unclear. This CDR3 contains 14 residues. V shed 4 bases and J shed 5 bases, with 14 bases lying between them. The CDR3 nucleotides are TGTGCCAGCAGTTCTACCTTAACGGGGACTGAAGCTTTCTTT. Translated, it gives CASSSTLTGTEAFF.

The chain is built from TRBV6-2 or TRBV6-3 and TRBJ2-1; the D gene is possibly TRBD1 (5 bases). The CDR3 is 14 residues long. The V end lost 5 bases, the J end lost 2 bases, and 10 bases lay between the germline ends. Looked up from germline, CDR1 is MNHEY and CDR2 is SVGEGT. CDR3 in DNA: TGTGCCAGCAGTGAAAGGGGAACCTACAATGAGCAGTTCTTC. This encodes CASSERGTYNEQFF.

This clonotype has only one observation. The chain has TRBV15 and TRBJ2-3; tentatively, D is TRBD2 (6 bases). V dropped 0 bases and J dropped 9 bases, with 22 bases sitting between them. The CDR3 length is 17 residues. The V gene's germline CDR1 is LNHNV and CDR2 YYDKDF (reference sequence). Here the CDR3 DNA reads TGTGCCACCAGCAGAGATGGCGCGGCGGGGCAAACGTGGACGCAGTATTTT. It specifies CATSRDGAAGQTWTQYF.

V is TRBV20-1 and J is TRBJ1-4; 7 bases agree with TRBD1. Trimming removed 0 bases from V and 8 bases from J; junction bases left unmatched: 6. Germline V CDR1 and CDR2: DFQATT, SNEGSKA (reference sequence). CDR3 length: 14 amino acids. The CDR3 sequence: CSARDYRGLEKLFF. The CDR3 region has the DNA TGCAGTGCTAGAGATTACAGGGGACTCGAAAAACTGTTTTTT.

This clonotype was seen repeatedly, ten times or more. The rearrangement joins TRBV7-2 to TRBJ2-1, with D maybe TRBD2 (6 bases). The CDR3 consists of 14 residues. Germline CDR1 is SGHTA and CDR2 is FQGNSA. V was trimmed by 3 bases and J by 9 bases, leaving 15 bases between them. For the CDR3, the DNA is TGTGCCAGCAGCTTGGGCGGGATGCGCACTGAGCAGTTCTTC. Protein product: CASSLGGMRTEQFF.

In this sample, this clonotype turned up a few times. The chain joins TRBV28 to TRBJ2-2; D gene unclear. CDR1 and CDR2 from the germline V gene are MDHEN and SYDVKM. Between the trimmed V and J ends, which lost 1 base and 2 bases, there was a span of 17 bases. The CDR3 is made up of 18 amino acids. CDR3 in DNA: TGTGCCAGCAGTTTATTCGGTTTTTGGGGTACCAACACCGGGGAGCTGTTTTTT. It yields the protein CASSLFGFWGTNTGELFF.

The chain joins TRBV5-5 to TRBJ1-2; D might be TRBD1 (5 bases). This CDR3 has 14 residues. Germline V gives CDR1 SGHKS, CDR2 YYEKEE (reference sequence). Trimming shortened V by 4 bases and J by 2 bases, and 12 bases separated the two germline ends. The CDR3 sequence: CASSPARANYGYTF. CDR3 bases: TGTGCCAGCAGCCCGGCCAGGGCGAACTATGGCTACACCTTC.

This clonotype has more than one count but fewer than ten. V is TRBV4-1 and J is TRBJ2-7; D is unclear. The V end was cut by 3 bases, the J end by 7 bases, with 16 bases between. CDR1 is MGHRA and CDR2 is YSYEKL in the germline V gene. This CDR3 is 14 amino acids long. This CDR3 is CASSQPGSPSEQYF. The CDR3 region has the DNA TGCGCCAGCAGCCAGCCCGGGTCGCCCTCTGAGCAGTACTTC.

The J gene is TRBJ2-7, the V gene TRBV29-1; D unresolved. Germline V gives CDR1 SQVTM, CDR2 ANQGSEA. V dropped 5 bases and J dropped 3 bases, with 8 bases sitting between them. CDR3 length: 11 residues. Written as DNA, the CDR3 is TGCAGCGTTTTATCACACTACGAGCAGTACTTC. Amino acids: CSVLSHYEQYF.

The V and J genes are TRBV7-2 and TRBJ1-1; D not certain. The CDR3 has 14 amino acids. The germline V and J ends were trimmed by 3 bases and 2 bases, with 10 bases remaining between them. Germline V lookup: CDR1 SGHTA, CDR2 FQGNSA. Here the CDR3 reads CASSFGRTNTEAFF. The CDR3 nucleotides are TGTGCCAGCAGCTTTGGACGAACCAACACTGAAGCTTTCTTT.

This chain joins TRBV28 and TRBJ1-1, with D possibly being TRBD1 (6 bases). Per germline, CDR1 MDHEN and CDR2 SYDVKM. V lost 3 bases and J lost 0, with 14 bases in between. CDR3 size: 16 residues. The CDR3 nucleotides read TGTGCCAGCAGTTTGGGCGGGGGGGACATGAACACTGAAGCTTTCTTT. This translates into CASSLGGGDMNTEAFF.

This clonotype appeared many times. The V and J genes are TRBV28 and TRBJ1-1, with D perhaps TRBD1 (5 bases). From germline, CDR1 is MDHEN and CDR2 SYDVKM. The V end lost 3 bases, the J end lost 8 bases, and 19 bases lay between the germline ends. This CDR3 has 15 residues. CDR3 in DNA: TGTGCCAGCAGTTTGCTACAAGGGGCCGGACGAGAAGCTTTCTTT. It translates to CASSLLQGAGREAFF.

The chain joins TRBV7-9 to TRBJ2-4; D is tentatively TRBD1 or TRBD2 (6 bases each). From germline, CDR1 is SEHNR and CDR2 FQNEAQ (reference sequence). CDR3 length equals 14 residues. Deletions cut 5 bases from V and 9 bases from J, with 17 bases between. CDR3 loop: CASSRLVPGAIQYF. In DNA, the CDR3 is TGTGCCAGCAGCCGTCTAGTGCCGGGGGCCATTCAGTACTTC.

This clonotype was counted between two and nine times. The V and J genes are TRBV7-2 and TRBJ1-2; D remains ambiguous. Germline CDR1 is SGHTA and CDR2 is FQGNSA. The CDR3 contains 14 residues. V was trimmed by 5 bases and J by 2 bases, leaving 12 bases between them. Here the CDR3 DNA reads TGTGCCAGCAGCCCTAACCGGGGAAACTATGGCTACACCTTC. Translated, it gives CASSPNRGNYGYTF.

V and J are TRBV5-1 and TRBJ2-1, with TRBD1 identical over 8 bases. Germline CDR1 SGHRS, CDR2 YFSETQ. With 4 bases clipped from V and 0 bases from J, the junction kept 3 bases outside the gene matches. The CDR3 is 15 residues long. The CDR3 DNA reads as TGCGCCAGCAGCGTAGGACAGGGCTCCTACAATGAGCAGTTCTTC. Residues: CASSVGQGSYNEQFF.

The chain combines TRBV24-1 with TRBJ2-1; TRBD2 aligns across 8 bases. The length of the CDR3 is 16 residues. Germline values: CDR1 KGHDR, CDR2 SFDVKD. J gave up 9 bases and V 4 bases, and 13 bases lay outside the gene matches. This CDR3 is CATSDPSPGRAREQFF. The CDR3 DNA is TGTGCCACCAGTGACCCCTCTCCCGGGAGGGCCCGTGAGCAGTTCTTC.

The gene calls are TRBV4-2 and TRBJ1-6; D ambiguous. CDR1 is LGHNA and CDR2 is YNFKEQ in the germline V gene. Trimming took 1 base from V and 11 from J, leaving 18 bases between them. The CDR3 runs to 16 residues. CDR3 sequence: CASSQVFEPVPTPLHF. The DNA of the CDR3 is TGTGCCAGCAGCCAAGTCTTTGAGCCAGTCCCTACACCCCTCCACTTT.

This chain connects TRBV18 to TRBJ2-7, with D maybe TRBD2 (6 bases). From germline, CDR1 is KGHSH and CDR2 LQKENI. The V and J ends lost 3 bases and 6 bases respectively, with 21 bases between them. The CDR3 is made up of 16 amino acids. In nucleotides, the CDR3 is TGTGCCAGCTCACCTGCCGGGACTCAGGGAGTGGGCGAGCAGTACTTC. This codes for CASSPAGTQGVGEQYF.

This clonotype was counted at least ten times. V is TRBV7-2 and J is TRBJ1-1, with D unresolved. The CDR3 covers 15 residues. The germline V and J ends were trimmed by 5 bases and 1 base, with 14 bases remaining between them. Looked up from germline, CDR1 is SGHTA and CDR2 is FQGNSA. CDR3 region: CASSPRGLRNTEAFF. CDR3 nucleotides: TGTGCCAGCAGCCCGAGAGGGCTCAGGAACACTGAAGCTTTCTTT.

This sequence joins TRBV20-1 and TRBJ1-1; D unresolved. The CDR3 is made up of 10 amino acids. Trimming removed 5 bases at V and 4 bases at J, with 5 bases between. CDR1 and CDR2 from the germline V gene are DFQATT and SNEGSKA (reference sequence). The CDR3 spells CSAFLTEAFF. DNA for the CDR3: TGCAGTGCTTTCCTCACTGAAGCTTTCTTT.